A selection of T cell receptor beta chains follows, all from one sample in a study of CD8 T cells in Susac syndrome. TCRdb itself ran the immunoSEQ multiplex PCR reads through MiXCR, one entry per CDR3 protein. Here the sample spans more than 100,000 distinct CDR3 sequences, about 96% being singletons. Sequencing was performed on CD4+ T cells from PBMCs. The receptors here all came from a human donor in good health. Both conserved end residues are part of each CDR3.

V gene,CDR3 protein
TRBV4-1,CASSQGVGPNYGYTF
TRBV7-2,CASSSYTGKSGTQYF
TRBV5-1,CASSPIGTGKNIQYF
TRBV3-1,CASSQGRLFYEQYF
TRBV7-2,CVTSVHNEQFF
TRBV7-9,CASSLWTLRGYTF
TRBV4-1,CASSQGVLGQRENTIYF
TRBV5-1,CASSLRTGPPSYEQYF
TRBV28,CASSFLSGTSYEQYF
TRBV29-1,CSVVRGLTPGLAGGRSTDTQYF
TRBV4-1,CASSQATGADQPQHF
TRBV28,CASEGIQETQYF
TRBV30,CAWRRAGGGNRDGYTF
TRBV11-3,CASRNGRQGFGGELFF
TRBV4-2,CASTRGSGSLYNEQFF
TRBV2,CASTVGNFGEQYF
TRBV7-8,CASSPAGVAYEQYF
TRBV29-1,CSVVSQGNQPQHF
TRBV29-1,CSVEAPGPNTEAFF
TRBV29-1,CSVPRPGTSDTQYF
TRBV4-1,CASSHEGGDTQYF
TRBV18,CASSPRARGTEAFF
TRBV10-3,CAINKTGRTNTEAFF
TRBV18,CASSPLSGRRTYNEQFF
TRBV29-1,CSVLLAGGNQETQYF
TRBV30,CAWSTWKTRAVNEQFF
TRBV29-1,CSVGISVNYGYTF
TRBV20-1,CSARGTVFNEQYF
TRBV4-2,CASMPIAGGVGTDTQYF
TRBV20-1,CSAGKGGDTGELFF
TRBV20-1,CSASAGQGLYNEQFF
TRBV6-2/TRBV6-3,CASSYRLAGVNEQFF
TRBV6-5,CASSPQGAGANVLTF
TRBV2,CASSLDRFYGYTF
TRBV5-6,CASSFPGNSYEQYF
TRBV3-1,CASSQALTGTTPHEQYF
TRBV11-2,CASSPRTGADEKLFF